This TCR beta chain is drawn from a study of CD8 T cells in Susac syndrome. General study points: The peak of CD8+ clonal expansion in Susac was seen in TEMRA cells and active patients. It was acknowledged in the study that the number of individuals who were included in its TCR sequencing and HLA analysis was relatively small.

About this clonotype: Its antigen is still unknown.

The CDR3 is made up of 14 amino acids. Deletions cut 1 base from V and 5 bases from J, with 8 bases between. Germline V gives CDR1 PRHDT, CDR2 FYEKMQ (reference sequence). Sequencing of TCR beta, carried out with a high-throughput approach, was applied to CD8+ and CD4+ T cells from the blood. Negative isolation was used for CD8+ and CD4+ T cells, and FACS enrichment was applied to TEMRA cells. The RNA, 0.5 to 1 ug, was put through reverse transcription using random hexamers. TCRdb used MiXCR to reprocess the immunoSEQ multiplex PCR reads, holding one entry per CDR3 protein. Of about 190,000 distinct CDR3 sequences listed, 95% are singletons.

The rearrangement uses TRBV13 and TRBJ2-2; D remains unclear. This clonotype was sampled from a human donor with Susac syndrome. The sample consisted of CD8+ T cells from PBMCs. The CDR3 reads CASSLVTGTGELFF. CDR3 nucleotides: TGTGCCAGCAGCTTAGTAACCGGGACCGGGGAGCTGTTTTTT.